A single sample is the source of the 24 T cell receptor beta chains below, sequenced in a study of spatial heterogeneity in lung cancer. Study outcomes and limitations: Counts of expanded intratumoral alpha and beta TCRs tracked tumor mutation counts.

Their antigen targets remain unknown. Time point noted: sample taken at primary tumor resection. From the 5' RACE reads, TCRdb called clonotypes with MiXCR, one entry per CDR3 protein. The sample lists under 1,500 distinct CDR3 sequences; approximately 15% were seen once. The sequencing used lung tumor tissue, collected at surgery. The origin of the receptors is a male donor with early-stage non-small cell lung cancer.

This clonotype was seen ten or more times. This beta chain was picked up by a library intended for alpha chains and is off target, so its count carries little meaning. The chain links TRBV4-3 to TRBJ1-2; 7 bases match TRBD1. Losses at the gene ends were 1 base for V and 6 bases for J; bases not matched to a gene: 5. The CDR3 is 14 residues long. Germline V gives CDR1 LGHNA, CDR2 YSLEER. CDR3 bases: TGCGCCAGCAGCCAAGCTTCCAGGGGGAATGGCTACACCTTC. Residues: CASSQASRGNGYTF.

Relative to its sample, this clonotype is medium-sized. This beta chain is an unintended read in a library built for alpha chains; its size means little. The chain carries TRBV9 and TRBJ2-7; 7 bases match TRBD2. Germline V gives CDR1 SGDLS, CDR2 YYNGEE. CDR3 size: 16 residues. V trimming: 3 bases; J trimming: 6 bases; junction bases outside the gene matches: 15. CDR3 in amino acids: CASSAPSAAGEGEQYV. Here the CDR3 DNA reads TGTGCCAGCAGCGCCCCTTCCGCGGCGGGAGAGGGCGAGCAGTACGTC.

Remarks on this clonotype: This beta chain came through as a stray read in a library set up for alpha chains, and its size says little. The genes are TRBV6-7 and TRBJ2-3; 9 bases fit TRBD1. TRBV6-7 is assigned to the ORF class and has an uncertain function. J gave up 0 bases and V 6 bases, and 1 base lay outside the gene matches. CDR3 length equals 14 residues. Here the CDR3 DNA reads TGTGCCAGCAGGGGGACAGGGAGCACAGATACGCAGTATTTT. It yields the protein CASRGTGSTDTQYF.

This clonotype is judged large. This beta chain turned up in a library designed for alpha chains; as an off-target read, its abundance says little. V gene TRBV27 combines with J gene TRBJ2-7; D gene ambiguous. Germline assignment: CDR1 MNHEY and CDR2 SMNVEV (reference sequence). The V end lost 5 bases, the J end lost 3 bases, and 11 bases lay between the germline ends. The CDR3 contains 13 residues. CDR3 loop: CASSPGSVYEQYF. The CDR3 nucleotides are TGTGCCAGCAGTCCCGGCTCTGTCTACGAGCAGTACTTC.

Concerning this clonotype itself: Because this beta chain is a stray read in a library intended to capture alpha chains, its abundance should not be given much weight. The V call is TRBV28, the J call TRBJ2-2; 9 bases are shared with TRBD2. The CDR3 consists of 14 residues. Unmatched junction bases numbered 4, after V lost 9 bases and J lost 2 bases. The germline CDR1 and CDR2 sequences are MDHEN and SYDVKM. CDR3 in DNA: TGTGCCAGTCCGACTAGCGGAAACACCGGGGAGCTGTTTTTT. It encodes CASPTSGNTGELFF.

The table lists this clonotype with many counts. Being off target in a library aimed at alpha chains, this beta chain has a size of little meaning. This chain links TRBV7-2 with TRBJ2-5, with 10 bases that match TRBD2. Germline V lookup: CDR1 SGHTA, CDR2 FQGNSA. This CDR3 region has 15 residues. Trimming at V came to 7 bases and at J to 5 bases, leaving 10 bases not matched to a gene. The DNA of the CDR3 is TGTGCCAGCATCCTTAGCGGGGGGCTTGGGGAGACCCAGTACTTC. Protein product: CASILSGGLGETQYF. Full variable domain (missing parts from reference TRBV7-2 and TRBJ2-5): GAGVSQSPSNKVTEKGKDVELRCDPISGHTALYWYRQSLGQGLEFLIYFQGNSAPDKSGLPSDRFSAERTGGSVSTLTIQRTQQEDSAVYLCASILSGGLGETQYFGPGTRLLVL.

By sample share, this clonotype is medium-sized (0.01 to 0.1%). For a library built for alpha chains, this beta chain is a stray read; little rests on its size. The chain has TRBV11-3 and TRBJ2-3; D perhaps matches TRBD2 (6 bases). V lost 5 bases, J lost 4 bases, and 16 bases lay in between. From germline, CDR1 is SGHNT and CDR2 YENEEA. The CDR3 has 15 amino acids. The CDR3 sequence is CASSQGGIISDTQYF. The CDR3 DNA sequence: TGTGCCAGCAGCCAAGGAGGGATTATATCAGATACGCAGTATTTT.

This clonotype ranks as large (0.1 to 1%). Little can be read into the size of this beta chain, an off-target read in a library designed for alpha chains. The chain has TRBV4-3 and TRBJ2-7; D gene ambiguous. V lost 0 bases, J lost 3 bases, and 9 bases lay in between. The germline CDR1 and CDR2 sequences are LGHNA and YSLEER. The CDR3 spans 14 residues. CDR3 sequence: CASSQDIGYYEQYV. Here the CDR3 DNA reads TGCGCCAGCAGCCAAGATATCGGGTACTACGAGCAGTACGTC.

This clonotype was observed at least ten times. The library was built for alpha chains, so this beta chain is an off-target read and its size means little. The V and J genes are TRBV9 and TRBJ1-3; tentatively, D is TRBD1 (6 bases). This CDR3 region has 15 residues. V was pared by 3 bases and J by 4 bases, with 14 bases between. CDR1 and CDR2 from the germline V gene are SGDLS and YYNGEE. CDR3 sequence: CASSEQGVTGNTIYF. Written as DNA, the CDR3 is TGTGCCAGCAGCGAACAGGGAGTGACGGGAAACACCATATATTTT.

This clonotype is medium-sized (0.01 to 0.1%). Because the library targeted alpha chains, this beta chain is an off-target read whose size means little. V gene TRBV12-3 or TRBV12-4 combines with J gene TRBJ1-5, with unresolved D. The CDR3 runs 14 residues. V lost 7 bases to trimming and J lost 6 bases, with 16 bases between them. The CDR3 region is CASTAPAGTQPQHF. CDR3 coding DNA: TGTGCCAGCACTGCCCCGGCCGGAACTCAGCCCCAGCATTTT.

In regard to this clonotype: Because this beta chain is a stray read in a library intended to capture alpha chains, its abundance should not be given much weight. The DNA for the CDR3 is TGTGCCAGCAGTTACCGCGGGGAAGGAGAGACCCAGTACTTC. Encoded protein: CASSYRGEGETQYF. The rearrangement uses TRBV5-4 and TRBJ2-5, with TRBD2 as a possible D gene (6 bases). This CDR3 region has 14 residues. Germline CDR1 is SGHNT and CDR2 is YYREEE (reference sequence). The germline V and J ends were trimmed by 5 bases and 4 bases, with 15 bases remaining between them.

This clonotype was counted a few times. Being off target in a library aimed at alpha chains, this beta chain has a size of little meaning. The chain uses TRBV7-2 and TRBJ2-2; 12 bases fit TRBD2. The CDR3 has 18 residues. Germline CDR1 is SGHTA and CDR2 is FQGNSA. Germline trimming cut 5 bases from V and 2 bases from J; bases unmatched to any gene: 9. DNA for the CDR3: TGTGCCAGCAGCCCTAGCGGGAGGGCCGCAGAAAACACCGGGGAGCTGTTTTTT. Its protein product is CASSPSGRAAENTGELFF.

By share, this clonotype counts as medium-sized (0.01 to 0.1%). Since it is a stray read in a library aimed at alpha chains, this beta chain has a size that is not meaningful. The chain couples TRBV5-5 to TRBJ1-4; D remains ambiguous. The CDR3 loop spans 14 amino acids. Trimming took off 2 bases at V and 4 bases at J, with 9 bases between the two ends. Germline V gives CDR1 SGHKS, CDR2 YYEKEE (reference sequence). CDR3 nucleotides: TGTGCCAGCAGCTTCTTGGCAGTTAATGAAAAACTGTTTTTT. Its translation: CASSFLAVNEKLFF.

The table lists this clonotype with many counts. A read error is possible here, since a much larger clone lies one base away. Found in a library prepared for alpha chains, this beta chain is an off-target read, and its abundance has little meaning. The genes are TRBV12-3 or TRBV12-4 and TRBJ2-5, with TRBD2 identical over 8 bases. The CDR3 totals 10 residues. CDR3 DNA: TGTGCCAGCAGTGGGACTAGATTGAACTTC. Its protein product is CASSGTRLNF.

In its sample, this clonotype is medium-sized (0.01 to 0.1%). For a library built for alpha chains, this beta chain is a stray read; little rests on its size. J is TRBJ2-2 and V is TRBV6-5, with D perhaps TRBD1 (6 bases). V gave up 0 bases and J gave up 1 base, with 12 bases separating them. Looked up from germline, CDR1 is MNHEY and CDR2 is SVGAGI. CDR3 size: 17 residues. The CDR3 DNA follows: TGTGCCAGCAGTTACTCGATTTGGGGACAGAACACCGGGGAGCTGTTTTTT. Translating it yields CASSYSIWGQNTGELFF.

Concerning this clonotype itself: This beta chain came through as a stray read in a library set up for alpha chains, and its size says little. The chain uses TRBV2 and TRBJ2-1, with 7 bases aligning to TRBD1. This CDR3 spans 14 amino acids. J was trimmed by 4 bases and V by 9 bases; bases with no gene match: 9. Looked up from germline, CDR1 is SNHLY and CDR2 is FYNNEI. CDR3 region: CASGDSVQYNEQFF. In DNA form, the CDR3 reads TGTGCCAGTGGGGACAGCGTTCAGTACAATGAGCAGTTCTTC.

By sample fraction, this clonotype is medium-sized. The size of this beta chain means little, since it is a stray read in a library made for alpha chains. The chain is built from TRBV18 and TRBJ2-7, with TRBD2 as a possible D gene (6 bases). The CDR3 is 13 residues long. Germline CDR1 is KGHSH and CDR2 is LQKENI. Trimming took 4 bases from V and 7 from J, leaving 14 bases between them. The CDR3 here is CASSLSDYGEQYF. CDR3 coding DNA: TGTGCCAGCTCACTATCGGACTATGGGGAGCAGTACTTC.

By sample fraction, this clonotype is large. Since the library was made to target alpha chains, this beta chain is a stray read and its abundance is not meaningful. The J gene is TRBJ2-1, the V gene TRBV19; tentatively, D is TRBD1 (5 bases). CDR3 length: 14 residues. Germline assignment: CDR1 LNHDA and CDR2 SQIVND (reference sequence). Trimming shortened V by 10 bases and J by 7 bases, and 20 bases separated the two germline ends. The CDR3 is CATSPGHPRNEQFF. The CDR3 region has the DNA TGTGCCACCTCCCCTGGACACCCTAGGAATGAGCAGTTCTTC.

This clonotype is categorized as medium-sized. The library was prepared for alpha chains; this beta chain is a stray read, so its frequency means little. The CDR3 bases are TGTGCCAGCAGTTCCCCTCCCGGGACAGGGATGGGGCAGCCCCAGCATTTT. Its protein product is CASSSPPGTGMGQPQHF. This chain uses TRBV6-6 with TRBJ1-5, with 9 bases lining up with TRBD1. V was pared by 4 bases and J by 7 bases, with 14 bases of the junction left unmatched. The CDR3 consists of 17 residues. CDR1 and CDR2 (germline): MNHNY, SVGAGI (reference sequence).

By sample share, this clonotype is medium-sized. Within a library made for alpha chains, this beta chain is off target, and its count is uninformative. The chain employs TRBV2 and TRBJ1-1; possibly TRBD1 for D (5 bases). CDR3 size: 12 residues. V dropped 6 bases and J dropped 4 bases, with 9 bases sitting between them. The germline CDR1 and CDR2 sequences are SNHLY and FYNNEI. CDR3 sequence: CASRRGGTEAFF. The CDR3 bases are TGTGCCAGCAGACGCGGGGGCACTGAAGCTTTCTTT. The complete variable domain, with remaining parts taken from reference TRBV2 and TRBJ1-1, reads EPEVTQTPSHQVTQMGQEVILRCVPISNHLYFYWYRQILGQKVEFLVSFYNNEISEKSEIFDDQFSVERPDGSNFTLKIRSTKLEDSAMYFCASRRGGTEAFFGQGTRLTVV.

Points on this clonotype: This beta chain is an off-target read within a library intended for alpha chains, so its frequency means little. The gene calls are TRBV7-2 and TRBJ1-5; D not certain. The germline V gene has CDR1 SGHTA and CDR2 FQGNSA. The CDR3 contains 15 residues. V was clipped by 1 base and J by 4 bases, with 11 bases between them. This CDR3 reads CASSLGGNRNQPQHF. The CDR3 DNA sequence: TGTGCCAGCAGCTTAGGAGGGAATCGGAATCAGCCCCAGCATTTT.

To note about this clonotype: Being off target in a library aimed at alpha chains, this beta chain has a size of little meaning. This chain joins TRBV7-6 and TRBJ2-7; unclear D gene. Germline CDR1 is SGHVS and CDR2 is FNYEAQ. The CDR3 length is 14 residues. V was trimmed by 1 base and J by 0 bases, leaving 7 bases between them. In DNA, the CDR3 is TGTGCCAGCAGCTTAGGCGATGTCTCCTACGAGCAGTACTTC. Translated, it gives CASSLGDVSYEQYF.

This clonotype rates as medium-sized. This beta chain represents an off-target read in a library built for alpha chains; its size is of limited meaning. The chain is built from TRBV28 and TRBJ2-1; 10 bases are a match to TRBD2. V was clipped by 7 bases and J by 2 bases; unmatched bases: 8. This CDR3 contains 16 residues. The V gene's germline CDR1 is MDHEN and CDR2 SYDVKM. The CDR3 nucleotides read TGTGCCAGCAAGTCGAGCGGGAGGGCCGCCTACAATGAGCAGTTCTTC. Amino acids: CASKSSGRAAYNEQFF. Full variable domain (missing parts from reference TRBV28 and TRBJ2-1): DVKVTQSSRYLVKRTGEKVFLECVQDMDHENMFWYRQDPGLGLRLIYFSYDVKMKEKGDIPEGYSVSREKKERFSLILESASTNQTSMYLCASKSSGRAAYNEQFFGPGTRLTVL.

With respect to this clonotype: This beta chain represents an off-target read in a library built for alpha chains; its size is of limited meaning. This chain connects TRBV29-1 to TRBJ2-7; D ambiguous. Germline CDR1 and CDR2: SQVTM and ANQGSEA. This CDR3 spans 14 amino acids. The V end lost 6 bases, the J end lost 2 bases, and 17 bases lay between the germline ends. In nucleotides, the CDR3 is TGCAGCGTCGATACACCTACCACCCCCTACGAGCAGTACTTC. Translating gives CSVDTPTTPYEQYF.